This T cell receptor beta chain came from a study of shared clonotypes between healthy human individuals. Study donors comprised healthy, HIV-negative adults devoid of recent acute infection or vaccination. Genomic DNA came from about 90 million PBMCs in unsorted samples. Unsorted PBMC samples were amplified in replicate PCRs containing 300 ng DNA, about 30,000 T cell genomes. The authors sequenced unsorted PBMC DNA on ten immunoSEQ deep assay plates. TCRdb's table, derived via immunoSEQ multiplex PCR, lists solely in-frame clones and lacks some. The sample contains around 500,000 clones, about 85% of which appear only once. V was trimmed by 3 bases and J by 2 bases, leaving 17 bases between them. Germline values: CDR1 SGDLS, CDR2 YYNGEE. The CDR3 is 16 amino acids.

The TCR originated in a woman in her thirties or forties in good health. Some clones in this sample may be carry-over from other donors' samples. The specimen was PBMCs. The chain combines TRBV9 with TRBJ1-2; D perhaps matches TRBD1 (6 bases). This chain's CDR3 is CASSGGGGFPNYGYTF. The CDR3 DNA reads TGTGCCAGCAGCGGCGGAGGGGGTTTCCCGAACTATGGCTACACCTTC.